These 31 T cell receptor beta chains were all obtained from the same sample, sequenced in a study of cytomegalovirus exposure and HLA in healthy donors. PCR was performed using 60 Vbeta and 13 Jbeta primers. Method: immunoSEQ multiplex PCR; TCRdb's copy keeps in-frame clones and lacks some. The listing contains more than 130,000 clones. The sample taken for sequencing was PBMCs. All receptors derive from a man aged 40-50 years in good health and CMV-seronegative.

V is TRBV20-1 and J is TRBJ1-1; no clear D. CDR3 size: 11 residues. The germline CDR1 and CDR2 sequences are DFQATT and SNEGSKA (reference sequence). The CDR3 bases are TGCAGCCCCCGAGGGATTGCTGAAGCTTTCTTT. Translated: CSPRGIAEAFF.

The J gene is TRBJ2-3, the V gene TRBV7-3; 7 positions match TRBD2. CDR1 is SGHTA, CDR2 FQGTGA, per germline. The CDR3 has 16 amino acids. V trimming: 5 bases; J trimming: 4 bases; junction bases outside the gene matches: 12. CDR3 loop: CASSLLAHRGSDTQYF. The CDR3 DNA sequence: TGTGCCAGCAGCCTACTAGCGCACCGCGGTTCAGATACGCAGTATTTT.

The chain recombines TRBV9 with TRBJ2-3; 8 bases match TRBD2. Trimming removed 0 bases from V and 3 bases from J; junction bases left unmatched: 3. Germline CDR1 SGDLS, CDR2 YYNGEE. This CDR3 is built from 15 residues. The DNA of the CDR3 is TGTGCCAGCAGCGTAGCGGGGGGGCAGACAGATACGCAGTATTTT. Translating gives CASSVAGGQTDTQYF.

The chain couples TRBV6-4 to TRBJ2-7; 8 bases agree with TRBD1. The CDR3 totals 15 residues. The germline V gene encodes CDR1 MRHNA and CDR2 SNTAGT. V lost 2 bases and J lost 2; bases outside the gene matches: 5. The CDR3 coding sequence is TGTGCCAGCAGTGACGCGACAGGGGCCCCCTACGAGCAGTACTTC. It specifies CASSDATGAPYEQYF.

The rearrangement links TRBV9 to TRBJ2-2; D gene uncertain. V lost 1 base to trimming and J lost 6 bases, with 10 bases between them. The CDR3 is 14 residues long. Germline CDR1 reads SGDLS; CDR2 reads YYNGEE. The CDR3: CASSVTPEAGELFF. For the CDR3, the DNA is TGTGCCAGCAGCGTAACCCCAGAGGCCGGGGAGCTGTTTTTT.

This chain connects TRBV2 to TRBJ1-1, with TRBD1 as a possible D gene (6 bases). The germline V gene encodes CDR1 SNHLY and CDR2 FYNNEI. The germline V and J ends were trimmed by 3 bases and 8 bases, with 7 bases remaining between them. The CDR3 runs 11 residues. For the CDR3, the DNA is TGTGCCAGCAGTGAGGACAGCGAAGCTTTCTTT. Amino acids: CASSEDSEAFF.

The gene calls are TRBV11-2 and TRBJ2-7; the D gene is possibly TRBD1 (6 bases). Germline CDR1 is SGHAT and CDR2 is FQNNGV. CDR3 size: 16 residues. V was trimmed by 5 bases and J by 0 bases, leaving 17 bases between them. CDR3 protein: CASSPSGAKASYEQYF. CDR3 sequence (DNA): TGTGCCAGCAGCCCCTCAGGGGCCAAAGCCTCCTACGAGCAGTACTTC. The full variable domain, in which reference TRBV11-2 and TRBJ2-7 provide the parts outside the CDR3, is EAGVAQSPRYKIIEKRQSVAFWCNPISGHATLYWYQQILGQGPKLLIQFQNNGVVDDSQLPKDRFSAERLKGVDSTLKIQPAKLEDSAVYLCASSPSGAKASYEQYFGPGTRLTVT.

CDR3 coding DNA: TGTGCCAGTAGAAGGGGGTTATGGGACACTGAAGCTTTCTTT. Translating gives CASRRGLWDTEAFF. The V and J genes are TRBV19 and TRBJ1-1; a weak D match, TRBD1 (6 bases). The V gene's germline CDR1 is LNHDA and CDR2 SQIVND (reference sequence). Trimming took off 6 bases at V and 3 bases at J, with 14 bases between the two ends. This CDR3 is built from 14 residues.

This CDR3 reads CASSLNRGHQPQHF. CDR3 nucleotide sequence: TGTGCCAGCAGCCTTAACAGGGGGCATCAGCCCCAGCATTTT. This chain joins TRBV28 and TRBJ1-5; 9 nucleotides align to TRBD1. The V segment lost 6 bases and the J segment 5 bases; nucleotides outside the gene matches: 5. The CDR3 is 14 residues long. Germline values: CDR1 MDHEN, CDR2 SYDVKM.

The V gene is TRBV29-1, the J gene TRBJ2-7; D is undetermined. CDR1 and CDR2 from the germline V gene are SQVTM and ANQGSEA. This CDR3 contains 13 residues. Trimming stripped 0 bases from V and 3 bases from J, with 9 bases between. The CDR3 nucleotides read TGCAGCGTTGAAGACGGTGGAGACTACGAGCAGTACTTC. Amino acids: CSVEDGGDYEQYF.

The chain joins TRBV6-1 to TRBJ2-7; possible D gene TRBD1, 6 bases. This CDR3 contains 16 residues. Trimming left V 4 bases short and J 0 bases short, with 16 bases between. The V gene's germline CDR1 is MNHNS and CDR2 SASEGT. CDR3: CASSAPPGHPSYEQYF. In DNA form, the CDR3 reads TGTGCCAGCAGTGCCCCTCCGGGACACCCCTCCTACGAGCAGTACTTC.

The chain uses TRBV9 and TRBJ2-7, with 7 bases matching TRBD1. The CDR3 spans 14 residues. The trim removed 5 bases at V and 7 bases at J, leaving 12 bases unmatched. Germline CDR1 is SGDLS and CDR2 is YYNGEE. The CDR3 here is CASSPGQPFLEQYF. The CDR3 nucleotides read TGTGCCAGCAGTCCGGGACAGCCCTTTTTGGAGCAGTACTTC.

The rearrangement joins TRBV4-2 to TRBJ2-5; 11 nucleotides line up with TRBD2. The CDR3 sequence is 18 residues long. Looked up from germline, CDR1 is LGHNA and CDR2 is YNFKEQ. Germline trimming cut 5 bases from V and 2 bases from J; bases unmatched to any gene: 13. CDR3 loop: CASSSRFSGGEHQETQYF. DNA of the CDR3: TGTGCCAGCAGCTCCCGATTTAGCGGGGGGGAACATCAAGAGACCCAGTACTTC.

The chain joins TRBV4-1 to TRBJ2-1, with a possible D match to TRBD2 (7 bases). Trimming shortened V by 4 bases and J by 5 bases, and 12 bases separated the two germline ends. Germline assignment: CDR1 MGHRA and CDR2 YSYEKL. The CDR3 sequence is 14 residues long. CDR3 amino acids: CASSRGGRDNEQFF. The CDR3 nucleotides are TGCGCCAGCAGCCGGGGGGGGCGGGACAATGAGCAGTTCTTC.

The rearrangement joins TRBV7-3 to TRBJ1-6; 7 nucleotides match TRBD1. Germline trimming cut 5 bases from V and 7 bases from J; bases unmatched to any gene: 5. The CDR3 is 14 residues long. The germline V gene has CDR1 SGHTA and CDR2 FQGTGA. CDR3: CASSPGQLNSPLHF. The CDR3, as DNA: TGTGCCAGCAGCCCGGGACAGCTAAATTCACCCCTCCACTTT.

This sequence joins TRBV11-2 and TRBJ2-7, with 9 positions matching TRBD2. In germline, CDR1 is SGHAT, CDR2 FQNNGV. The V gene end was trimmed by 4 bases and the J gene end by 3 bases; junction bases not matched to a gene: 10. CDR3 size: 16 residues. CDR3 residues: CASSSLLRGGYYEQYF. In DNA, the CDR3 is TGTGCCAGCAGCTCCCTTCTGCGGGGGGGATACTACGAGCAGTACTTC.

The V call is TRBV5-1, the J call TRBJ1-6; 7 nucleotides agree with TRBD1. Trimming took 3 bases from V and 11 from J; bases not matched to a gene: 2. The length of the CDR3 is 12 residues. The germline V gene encodes CDR1 SGHRS and CDR2 YFSETQ. For the CDR3, the DNA is TGCGCCAGCAGCTATACAGGGGCACCCCTCCACTTT. Amino acid sequence: CASSYTGAPLHF. The full variable domain, with the rest looked up from reference TRBV5-1 and TRBJ1-6, is KAGVTQTPRYLIKTRGQQVTLSCSPISGHRSVSWYQQTPGQGLQFLFEYFSETQRNKGNFPGRFSGRQFSNSRSEMNVSTLELGDSALYLCASSYTGAPLHFGNGTRLTVT.

The V gene is TRBV27, the J gene TRBJ2-7, with 7 bases aligning to TRBD1. The CDR3 is 14 residues long. Losses at the gene ends were 6 bases for V and 2 bases for J; bases not matched to a gene: 7. Germline V lookup: CDR1 MNHEY, CDR2 SMNVEV (reference sequence). Written as DNA, the CDR3 is TGTGCCAGCAGCTCCGGGGACAGACCCTACGAGCAGTACTTC. Translation: CASSSGDRPYEQYF.

The rearrangement joins TRBV6-6 to TRBJ1-6; D call uncertain. This CDR3 is built from 14 residues. V was pared by 6 bases and J by 10 bases, with 16 bases between. Germline-derived CDR1 and CDR2 are MNHNY and SVGAGI (reference sequence). CDR3 nucleotide sequence: TGTGCCAGCAGCCCCGACGGAGTTAGATCACCCCTCCACTTT. Protein sequence: CASSPDGVRSPLHF.

V gene TRBV18 combines with J gene TRBJ1-1, with 9 nucleotides matching TRBD1. Losses at the gene ends were 3 bases for V and 7 bases for J; bases not matched to a gene: 15. Germline-derived CDR1 and CDR2 are KGHSH and LQKENI. This CDR3 region has 17 residues. For the CDR3, the DNA is TGTGCCAGCTCACCCCCGGGACAGGGTTCATCCAGTGGTGAAGCTTTCTTT. Its translation is CASSPPGQGSSSGEAFF.

The chain uses TRBV6-6 and TRBJ1-5; the D gene is possibly TRBD1 (6 bases). Trimming left V 3 bases short and J 3 bases short, with 12 bases between. CDR1 and CDR2 (germline): MNHNY, SVGAGI (reference sequence). The CDR3 consists of 15 residues. In DNA form, the CDR3 reads TGTGCCAGCAGTTATACTGGACAGCTCAATCAGCCCCAGCATTTT. Translated, it gives CASSYTGQLNQPQHF.

The chain combines TRBV4-1 with TRBJ1-2, with D possibly matching TRBD1 (6 bases). The germline CDR1 and CDR2 sequences are MGHRA and YSYEKL. Trimming pared 0 bases from V and 2 bases from J, leaving 16 bases between. This CDR3 has 17 residues. The CDR3 region is CASSQDRTGGLNYGYTF. In DNA form, the CDR3 reads TGCGCCAGCAGCCAAGACCGTACGGGGGGCCTCAACTATGGCTACACCTTC.

V and J are TRBV2 and TRBJ2-7; 8 bases agree with TRBD1. Losses at the gene ends were 7 bases for V and 3 bases for J; bases not matched to a gene: 2. The CDR3 is 12 amino acids. The germline V gene encodes CDR1 SNHLY and CDR2 FYNNEI. CDR3 residues: CASNRGIYEQYF. CDR3 nucleotides: TGTGCCAGCAACAGGGGGATCTACGAGCAGTACTTC.

This chain uses TRBV5-1 with TRBJ2-7; TRBD2 matches 8 bases. The V segment lost 2 bases and the J segment 7 bases; nucleotides outside the gene matches: 11. Looked up from germline, CDR1 is SGHRS and CDR2 is YFSETQ. This CDR3 is 15 amino acids long. The CDR3 region is CASSFGGGRTEEQYF. CDR3 bases: TGCGCCAGCAGCTTCGGCGGGGGGCGGACTGAAGAGCAGTACTTC.

The J gene is TRBJ1-2, the V gene TRBV6-6; D call uncertain. Germline values: CDR1 MNHNY, CDR2 SVGAGI (reference sequence). CDR3 size: 14 residues. V lost 3 bases and J lost 2, with 10 bases in between. CDR3 protein: CASSYDPRNYGYTF. CDR3 DNA sequence: TGTGCCAGCAGTTATGATCCTAGAAACTATGGCTACACCTTC.

This sequence joins TRBV14 and TRBJ2-1; a weak D match, TRBD2 (6 bases). CDR1 and CDR2 (germline): SGHDN, FVKESK. The CDR3 is 14 residues long. V dropped 4 bases and J dropped 7 bases, with 14 bases sitting between them. CDR3 coding DNA: TGTGCCAGCAGCCGGACTAACGTGGTGAATGAGCAGTTCTTC. Translated, it gives CASSRTNVVNEQFF.

This chain links TRBV5-4 with TRBJ1-1; 10 bases line up with TRBD1. The CDR3 runs 17 residues. Looked up from germline, CDR1 is SGHNT and CDR2 is YYREEE (reference sequence). J gave up 5 bases and V 3 bases, and 13 bases lay outside the gene matches. CDR3 DNA: TGTGCCAGCAGCTCCCGGAAATCAGACAGGGGGCTAACTGAAGCTTTCTTT. It encodes CASSSRKSDRGLTEAFF.

As for this clone: The germline gene is not matched at one end of the junction; a read error may be the cause. This chain uses TRBV6-6 with TRBJ2-7; 11 bases are shared with TRBD2. Germline lookup yields CDR1 MNHNY and CDR2 SVGAGI (reference sequence). There are 15 residues in the CDR3. The DNA of the CDR3 is TGTGTCAGCAGAACCGGGACTAGCGGCTCCTACGAGCAGTACTTC. Protein: CVSRTGTSGSYEQYF.

The chain carries TRBV6-6 and TRBJ2-3; 9 positions agree with TRBD1. The CDR3 is 13 residues long. With 4 bases clipped from V and 8 bases from J, the junction kept 4 bases outside the gene matches. Germline CDR1 reads MNHNY; CDR2 reads SVGAGI (reference sequence). In DNA, the CDR3 is TGTGCCAGCAGTTTCACAGGGGGCAGTACGCAGTATTTT. This encodes CASSFTGGSTQYF.

The chain recombines TRBV4-1 with TRBJ1-2; TRBD1 aligns across 11 bases. The CDR3 runs to 15 residues. Germline V gene lookup returns CDR1 MGHRA and CDR2 YSYEKL. V lost 4 bases, J lost 4 bases, and 5 bases stayed unmatched. The DNA of the CDR3 is TGCGCCAGCAGCCGAGGACAGGGGGCTGGCTATGGCTACACCTTC. This sequence encodes CASSRGQGAGYGYTF.

The chain employs TRBV11-2 and TRBJ1-2; 7 bases agree with TRBD1. From germline, CDR1 is SGHAT and CDR2 FQNNGV. Trimming took 5 bases from V and 8 from J; bases not matched to a gene: 14. The CDR3 runs 15 residues. The CDR3 is CASSAGDREGAGYTF. In DNA form, the CDR3 reads TGTGCCAGCAGCGCCGGGGACAGAGAAGGGGCCGGCTACACCTTC.